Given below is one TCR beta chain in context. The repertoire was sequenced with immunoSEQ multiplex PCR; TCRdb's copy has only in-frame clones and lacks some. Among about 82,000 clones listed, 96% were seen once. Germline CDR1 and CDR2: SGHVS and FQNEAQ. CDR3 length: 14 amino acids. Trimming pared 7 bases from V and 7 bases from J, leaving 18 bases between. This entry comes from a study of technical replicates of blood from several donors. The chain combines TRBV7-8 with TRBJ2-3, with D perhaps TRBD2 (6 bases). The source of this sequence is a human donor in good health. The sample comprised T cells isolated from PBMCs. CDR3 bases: TGTGCCAGCATGTTACAGGAGGGTACAAATACGCAGTATTTT. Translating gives CASMLQEGTNTQYF.